This T cell receptor (beta chain) was retrieved from a study of CD8 T cells in ankylosing spondylitis. Study-wide findings and caveats: It appeared that ankylosing spondylitis blood was characterized by a TCR beta motif of about eight highly homologous variants. Existing reports had already noted some motif variants in reactive arthritis synovial fluid and blood. Researchers reportedly found disease-linked clones significantly enriched in matched ankylosing spondylitis synovial fluid.

Comment on this clonotype: What it recognizes is unknown.

TCRdb fed the 5' RACE reads into MiXCR, producing one record per CDR3 protein. The sample includes around 280,000 distinct CDR3 sequences, roughly 20% seen only once; the top ten take about 8.2%. Sequenced sample: blood, either unsorted or a sorted T cell fraction (not recorded which). The TCR was taken from a male donor with ankylosing spondylitis or in good health (not recorded which).

The CDR3 protein is CASSQAGQGRTGELFF. In DNA, the CDR3 is TGTGCCAGCAGCCAAGCCGGACAGGGCAGAACCGGGGAGCTGTTTTTT. The chain uses TRBV3-1 and TRBJ2-2; 8 nucleotides line up with TRBD1. This CDR3 comprises 16 residues. Germline V CDR1 and CDR2: LGHDT, YNNKEL (reference sequence). V shed 1 base, J shed 5 bases, and the junction held 6 bases outside the gene matches.